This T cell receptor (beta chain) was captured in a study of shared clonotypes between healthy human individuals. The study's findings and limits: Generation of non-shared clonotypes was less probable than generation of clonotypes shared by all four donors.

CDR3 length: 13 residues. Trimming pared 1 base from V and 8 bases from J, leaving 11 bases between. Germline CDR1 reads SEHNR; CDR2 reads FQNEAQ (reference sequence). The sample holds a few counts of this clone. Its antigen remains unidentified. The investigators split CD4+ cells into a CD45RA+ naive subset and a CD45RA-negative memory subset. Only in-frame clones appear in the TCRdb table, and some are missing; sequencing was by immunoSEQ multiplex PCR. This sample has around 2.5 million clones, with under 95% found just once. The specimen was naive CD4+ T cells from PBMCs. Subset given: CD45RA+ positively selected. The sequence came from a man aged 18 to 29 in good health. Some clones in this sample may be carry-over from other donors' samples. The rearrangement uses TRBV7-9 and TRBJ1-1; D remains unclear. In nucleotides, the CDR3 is TGTGCCAGCAGCTTAGAACCTTCCAACGAAGCTTTCTTT. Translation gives CASSLEPSNEAFF.